The clone carrying this T cell receptor (beta chain) was recorded at least ten times. Its target is not known. This record comes from a study of T cells in Graves' hyperthyroidism and ophthalmopathy. Study results and caveats: Ophthalmopathy and stable hyperthyroidism were separated by a 13 V-J model. Among thyroid clonotypes expanded above 0.001, most also appeared in blood.

Germline V gives CDR1 GTSNPN, CDR2 SVGIG (reference sequence). The CDR3 has 14 amino acids. V lost 0 bases, J lost 0 bases, and 8 bases lay in between. The TCR beta CDR3 regions underwent amplification using RNA transcripts as the source. RT-PCR in the first round (using the HTBI primer set) targeted the TCR CDR3. One entry per CDR3 protein, called by TCRdb with MiXCR from the multiplex PCR reads. This table holds about 380,000 distinct CDR3 sequences, about 15% found once. This rearrangement joins TRBV30 to TRBJ1-1; D uncertain. The receptor's source is a woman under 40 with Graves' ophthalmopathy. Source material: blood. The CDR3 DNA sequence: TGTGCCTGGAGTGTAAGGCAGTTGAACACTGAAGCTTTCTTT. It encodes CAWSVRQLNTEAFF.